This T cell receptor beta chain is drawn from a study of T cells after yellow fever vaccination. This CDR3 has 15 residues. J gave up 2 bases and V 6 bases, and 9 bases lay outside the gene matches. TCRdb analysed the 5' RACE reads with MiXCR anew, one entry per CDR3 protein. In the table there are about 96,000 distinct CDR3 sequences, approximately 9% of which are singletons. This clonotype came up a few times. The sequence was obtained from a man aged 18 to 35 who received the YFV17D yellow fever vaccine. Sequencing used CD8+ T cells not binding an NS4B(214-222) dextramer, sorted from PBMCs, obtained more than 13 days after the first yellow fever vaccination. V and J are TRBV12-3 or TRBV12-4 and TRBJ2-7, with 8 bases fitting TRBD1. CDR3 protein: CASSSRGPEPYEQYF. The CDR3, as DNA: TGTGCCAGCAGCTCCAGGGGGCCCGAACCCTACGAGCAGTACTTC.